This T cell receptor beta chain was sequenced during a study of T-cell reconstitution after alpha-beta-depleted transplantation in children. Whole-study findings and limits: Several hundred expanded graft clones reportedly were the source of alpha-beta T cells about two months after transplant. Once a year had passed after transplant, T-cell counts and diversity came mostly from newly produced T cells. Surviving recipient T cells and intrathymic progenitors accounted for some patients' high TCRbeta diversity at day 60.

This clonotype was seen ten or more times. Its antigen is still unknown. This CDR3 contains 13 residues. The germline CDR1 and CDR2 sequences are SEHNR and FQNEAQ (reference sequence). Between the trimmed V and J ends, which lost 7 bases and 8 bases, there was a span of 15 bases. For TCRbeta, the library was prepared with unique molecular identifiers. One entry per CDR3 protein, called by TCRdb with MiXCR from the PCR reads. In the table there are around 440,000 distinct CDR3 sequences, 10% to 13% of which are singletons. Specimen: PBMCs, collected before TCRalphabeta/CD19-depleted stem cell transplant. The sequence came from a child younger than 10 with inherited bone marrow failure, due to receive a stem cell transplant. The gene calls are TRBV7-9 and TRBJ2-4; D is perhaps TRBD2 (6 bases). CDR3 nucleotide sequence: TGTGCCAGCACCAAGCCGGGGGTCCACATTCAGTACTTC. Amino acids: CASTKPGVHIQYF. Full variable domain (rest looked up from reference TRBV7-9 and TRBJ2-4): DTGVSQNPRHKITKRGQNVTFRCDPISEHNRLYWYRQTLGQGPEFLTYFQNEAQLEKSRLLSDRFSAERPKGSFSTLEIQRTEQGDSAMYLCASTKPGVHIQYFGAGTRLSVL.